This T cell receptor (beta chain) was identified during a study of blood T cell repertoires in COVID-19 (dated by TCRdb to 2018 to 2021). Turning to the overall study: Collaborator samples came from the United States, Italy and Spain and covered acute and convalescent phases of COVID-19. The prospective study material was composed of cDNA or gDNA derived from T cells, B-cell-depleted T cells, or PBMCs. The dataset comprised deeply sampled blood TCRbeta repertoires from subjects exposed to, actively infected with, or recovered from COVID-19. A freely available public database, intended as a resource for researchers studying the immune response to SARS-CoV-2, is where the repertoires were released. The samples were drawn from the first 160 participants of the ongoing ImmuneRACE study and from 950 to 1,500 subjects provided by 6 global collaborators. The sample metadata nearly always contained a de-identified subject ID, COVID-19 status, age in years and sex. Where HLA class I and class II types were available, the types were taken from metadata supplied by the sample provider, not from assay-based typing.

Collaborating institutions collected whole blood in K2EDTA tubes following their own protocols. For TCRbeta analysis, collaborators shipped samples as frozen whole blood, isolated PBMCs, or DNA extracted from either of those sample types. The immunoSEQ Assay, a bias-controlled multiplex PCR, was used to amplify TCRbeta CDR3 regions from genomic DNA. Processing in the source paper ran as follows. The number of nucleated cells in each sample was estimated from the amplification of reference gene primers within the assay. Sequence reads were collapsed and filtered to measure the absolute abundance of every unique TCRbeta CDR3 rearrangement. For each sample, productive Simpson clonality was calculated by taking the square root of Simpson's diversity index across productive rearrangements. The table was pulled from immuneACCESS by TCRdb, which kept in-frame rearrangements only. Such tables lose some clones; where checked, under half of the loss comes from unresolved V genes, and the rest has no known cause. That table supplies the V and J calls and clone size; D and trimming were determined from the DNA. The sample table shows 55,000 to 75,000 clones, and 85% to 90% are seen once. In total, the top ten clones hold nearly 7.5% of the sample.

V is shortened by 3 bases, J by 3 bases, and the region joining them spans 6 bases. Reading the germline V gene (reference sequence) gives CDR1 LNHDA and CDR2 SQIVND. From the cysteine through the phenylalanine, the CDR3 covers 13 amino acids. Only the CDR3 DNA stays, 39 bases, in frame from base 1. A word on this clone: Its antigen has not been determined. No base-level quality is on record; no much larger clone is a single base apart.

The investigation overall reported the following: Clinical and demographic metadata were provided uncurated, with the amount varying by source and participant.

The chain employs TRBV19 and TRBJ1-5; there is no confident call for the D gene. This TCR derives from a human donor with active COVID-19. The donor label of this sample is uncertain. Specimen: peripheral blood. The base sequence is TGTGCCAGTAGTATTTCAGACAATCAGCCCCAGCATTTT. This is translated as CASSISDNQPQHF.